The next 23 T cell receptor beta chains were all read from a single sample in a study of CD8+CD57+ T cells in acquired aplastic anemia. The authors sequenced patients whose flow cytometry had shown CD8+CD57+ cell expansion. Profiling of TCR beta VDJ combinations and CDR3 sequences used genomic DNA as template. TCRdb independently ran MiXCR on the reads; one entry per CDR3 protein. The sample records about 98,000 distinct CDR3 sequences, about 67% being singletons. The sequenced material came from sorted CD4+, CD8+, or CD8+CD57+ T cells (not recorded which) from PBMCs. These receptors all stem from a human donor with aplastic anemia.

The chain has TRBV7-3 and TRBJ2-1; TRBD2 aligns across 13 bases. In germline, CDR1 is SGHTA, CDR2 FQGTGA. V trimming: 9 bases; J trimming: 6 bases; junction bases outside the gene matches: 2. This CDR3 region has 13 residues. The DNA of the CDR3 is TGTGCCAGTGGGACTAGCGGGATCAATGAGCAGTTCTTC. This codes for CASGTSGINEQFF.

This clonotype was detected only a few times. J is TRBJ1-1 and V is TRBV10-2; no reliable D call. The CDR3 runs 13 residues. Germline CDR1 and CDR2: WSHSY and SAAADI. V lost 10 bases to trimming and J lost 4 bases, with 16 bases between them. CDR3 nucleotide sequence: TGCGCCACCGAAAGAGATGTGAGCACTGAAGCTTTCTTT. Its protein is CATERDVSTEAFF.

The CDR3 DNA reads TGTGCCACCAGCAGAGATGCCAGAAATAAAGCTTTCTTT. It translates to CATSRDARNKAFF. The chain has TRBV15 and TRBJ1-1; D gene ambiguous. Germline assignment: CDR1 LNHNV and CDR2 YYDKDF (reference sequence). This CDR3 spans 13 amino acids. Trimming cost V 0 bases and J 9 bases, with 11 bases left between them.

V usage is TRBV7-9 and J usage is TRBJ1-1; D is undetermined. Trimming took 4 bases from V and 8 from J, leaving 11 bases between them. The CDR3 has 12 amino acids. The V gene's germline CDR1 is SEHNR and CDR2 FQNEAQ (reference sequence). In DNA, the CDR3 is TGTGCCAGCAGCTCTATGACTTGGGAAGCTTTCTTT. This gives the protein CASSSMTWEAFF.

V and J are TRBV6-5 and TRBJ2-7; tentatively, D is TRBD2 (5 bases). This CDR3 region has 15 residues. V lost 4 bases and J lost 2, with 15 bases in between. The germline CDR1 and CDR2 sequences are MNHEY and SVGAGI. The CDR3 loop reads CASSLIAIGAYEQYF. Written as DNA, the CDR3 is TGTGCCAGCAGTTTAATAGCGATAGGTGCCTACGAGCAGTACTTC.

The table lists this clonotype with a few counts. CDR3 amino acids: CSAALASSSYNEQFF. Here the CDR3 DNA reads TGCAGTGCTGCACTAGCGTCGAGCTCCTACAATGAGCAGTTCTTC. This chain links TRBV20-1 with TRBJ2-1, with 7 nucleotides matching TRBD2. The CDR3 is 15 residues long. J lost 0 bases, V lost 5 bases, and 7 bases had no gene match. Germline assignment: CDR1 DFQATT and CDR2 SNEGSKA (reference sequence).

The gene calls are TRBV7-3 and TRBJ2-1; D is uncertain. This CDR3 is 11 amino acids long. Between the trimmed V and J ends, which lost 1 base and 8 bases, there was a span of 3 bases. Germline CDR1 reads SGHTA; CDR2 reads FQGTGA. CDR3 nucleotide sequence: TGTGCCAGCAGCTTAAGCGATGAGCAGTTCTTC. Amino acid sequence: CASSLSDEQFF.

The chain joins TRBV7-9 to TRBJ2-5; D is ambiguous. CDR3 length: 13 amino acids. Trimming took 1 base from V and 2 from J, leaving 5 bases between them. Germline V gene sequence: CDR1 SEHNR, CDR2 FQNEAQ (reference sequence). CDR3: CASSLGPQETQYF. The CDR3 bases are TGTGCCAGCAGCTTAGGGCCTCAAGAGACCCAGTACTTC. The full variable domain, in which reference TRBV7-9 and TRBJ2-5 provide the parts outside the CDR3, is DTGVSQNPRHKITKRGQNVTFRCDPISEHNRLYWYRQTLGQGPEFLTYFQNEAQLEKSRLLSDRFSAERPKGSFSTLEIQRTEQGDSAMYLCASSLGPQETQYFGPGTRLLVL.

The chain combines TRBV24-1 with TRBJ2-3; 7 bases agree with TRBD2. The V and J ends lost 6 bases and 6 bases, in that order; junction bases with no gene match: 11. Germline CDR1 is KGHDR and CDR2 is SFDVKD. The CDR3 consists of 15 residues. The CDR3 spells CATSFLAGVADTQYF. In DNA, the CDR3 is TGTGCCACCAGTTTTCTGGCGGGAGTAGCCGATACGCAGTATTTT.

Details on this clonotype: An end of the junction differs from the germline gene, which may be a read error. The V call is TRBV24-1, the J call TRBJ2-3; weak D call: TRBD1 (5 bases). This CDR3 has 14 amino acids. The germline gives CDR1 KGHDR, CDR2 SFDVKD. DNA of the CDR3: TGTGCCACCAGTGATCGACAGAGCATAGATACGCAGTATTTT. Translation: CATSDRQSIDTQYF.

This clonotype has a count of ten or more. The chain is built from TRBV7-3 and TRBJ2-2; 10 bases map to TRBD1. This CDR3 spans 13 amino acids. Germline V CDR1 and CDR2: SGHTA, FQGTGA. V lost 10 bases to trimming and J lost 5 bases; unmatched junction nucleotides: 4. The CDR3 is CATRQGATGELFF. The CDR3 bases are TGTGCCACCCGACAGGGGGCGACCGGGGAGCTGTTTTTT.

The chain has TRBV19 and TRBJ1-6, with TRBD1 as a possible D gene (5 bases). Germline lookup yields CDR1 LNHDA and CDR2 SQIVND (reference sequence). The ends were cut back, 4 bases at V and 7 bases at J, with 11 bases in the middle. The CDR3 has 14 residues. The CDR3 nucleotides are TGTGCCAGTAGTACAGGGTCAGGGAATTCACCCCTCCACTTT. Protein product: CASSTGSGNSPLHF. The full variable domain, completed using reference TRBV19 and TRBJ1-6, is DGGITQSPKYLFRKEGQNVTLSCEQNLNHDAMYWYRQDPGQGLRLIYYSQIVNDFQKGDIAEGYSVSREKKESFPLTVTSAQKNPTAFYLCASSTGSGNSPLHFGNGTRLTVT.

This clonotype was seen more than once but under ten times. The DNA of the CDR3 is TGTGCCACCAGCAGAGACGAAAAGGAGACCCAGTACTTC. Residues: CATSRDEKETQYF. The chain employs TRBV15 and TRBJ2-5; no reliable D call. Germline values: CDR1 LNHNV, CDR2 YYDKDF (reference sequence). V was clipped by 0 bases and J by 5 bases, with 7 bases between them. The CDR3 extends over 13 amino acids.

The chain carries TRBV11-3 and TRBJ2-7; no firm D call. V was trimmed by 1 base and J by 1 base, leaving 11 bases between them. The CDR3 consists of 15 residues. Per germline, CDR1 SGHNT and CDR2 YENEEA. The CDR3 spells CASSLAMVLSYEQYF. CDR3 coding DNA: TGTGCCAGCAGCTTAGCTATGGTCCTTTCCTACGAGCAGTACTTC.

The chain carries TRBV25-1 and TRBJ2-3, with a tentative D call TRBD2 (5 bases). V lost 2 bases and J lost 8, with 14 bases in between. Germline CDR1 reads MGHDK; CDR2 reads SYGVNS. The CDR3 is 14 amino acids. The CDR3 protein is CASSEDSGLATQYF. CDR3 bases: TGTGCCAGCAGTGAAGATTCCGGGCTAGCTACGCAGTATTTT.

This clonotype was counted once. The chain is built from TRBV5-1 and TRBJ2-7; TRBD1 matches 9 bases. The CDR3 has 14 residues. V gave up 4 bases and J gave up 2 bases; unmatched junction bases: 4. Per germline, CDR1 SGHRS and CDR2 YFSETQ. The CDR3 nucleotides read TGCGCCAGCAGCCGCACAGGGGGCGCCTACGAGCAGTACTTC. Translated, it gives CASSRTGGAYEQYF.

The rearrangement links TRBV20-1 to TRBJ1-2; D is perhaps TRBD1 (5 bases). Trimming shortened V by 7 bases and J by 4 bases, and 19 bases separated the two germline ends. The CDR3 has 14 amino acids. Looked up from germline, CDR1 is DFQATT and CDR2 is SNEGSKA (reference sequence). The CDR3 loop reads CSVPGLRAGYGYTF. CDR3 coding DNA: TGCAGTGTCCCGGGACTCCGGGCCGGCTATGGCTACACCTTC.

This sequence joins TRBV20-1 and TRBJ2-3; D uncertain. Deletions cut 1 base from V and 0 bases from J, with 5 bases between. The CDR3 is made up of 13 amino acids. CDR1 and CDR2 from the germline V gene are DFQATT and SNEGSKA (reference sequence). The CDR3 protein is CSARVPSTDTQYF. The CDR3, as DNA: TGCAGTGCTAGAGTGCCTAGCACAGATACGCAGTATTTT.

The V call is TRBV19, the J call TRBJ2-3, with no clear D. The V end lost 3 bases, the J end lost 0 bases, and 4 bases lay between the germline ends. The CDR3 runs 13 residues. The germline V gene encodes CDR1 LNHDA and CDR2 SQIVND (reference sequence). In DNA form, the CDR3 reads TGTGCCAGTAGTATTGGCAGCACAGATACGCAGTATTTT. Translating it yields CASSIGSTDTQYF.

The chain employs TRBV20-1 and TRBJ2-3, with a possible D match to TRBD1 (7 bases). This CDR3 spans 14 amino acids. The V and J ends lost 6 bases and 4 bases respectively, with 17 bases between them. In germline, CDR1 is DFQATT, CDR2 SNEGSKA (reference sequence). The CDR3: CSAPFQGEADTQYF. Written as DNA, the CDR3 is TGCAGTGCCCCGTTTCAGGGGGAGGCAGATACGCAGTATTTT.

CDR3 amino acids: CASSALTAYEQYF. The CDR3 DNA reads TGTGCCAGCAGCGCCCTGACAGCCTACGAGCAGTACTTC. The chain couples TRBV7-9 to TRBJ2-7; D is perhaps TRBD1 (5 bases). Germline V lookup: CDR1 SEHNR, CDR2 FQNEAQ (reference sequence). This CDR3 comprises 13 residues. V gave up 5 bases and J gave up 2 bases, with 10 bases separating them.

V and J are TRBV29-1 and TRBJ1-1; D is perhaps TRBD1 (5 bases). The CDR3 has 13 amino acids. Trimming pared 6 bases from V and 4 bases from J, leaving 15 bases between. Germline CDR1 SQVTM, CDR2 ANQGSEA. CDR3 DNA: TGCAGCGTGACCCTGGGAAGGGGCACTGAAGCTTTCTTT. Protein: CSVTLGRGTEAFF.

J is TRBJ2-1 and V is TRBV7-3; a possible D gene is TRBD2 (6 bases). The germline CDR1 and CDR2 sequences are SGHTA and FQGTGA. Deletions cut 4 bases from V and 5 bases from J, with 9 bases between. This CDR3 is 13 amino acids long. DNA of the CDR3: TGTGCCAGCAGCTGGGACTGGAACAATGAGCAGTTCTTC. Residues: CASSWDWNNEQFF.